This entry concerns a single T cell receptor beta chain. No antigen is known for it. These data originate in a study of CD8+ T cells in alopecia areata. Whole-study context: The share of scalp area affected provided the severity score for treated patients.

The treatment is: oral pan-JAK inhibitor, 5-10 mg twice daily. As part of sample collection, lesional scalp punch biopsies and peripheral blood were taken from alopecia areata patients. Trimming took 6 bases from V and 6 from J, leaving 18 bases between them. Germline lookup yields CDR1 MNHNS and CDR2 SASEGT. The CDR3 loop spans 14 amino acids. After isolation, RNA underwent reverse transcription to generate cDNA as the sequencing template. Measured with immunoSEQ multiplex PCR; TCRdb has only the in-frame clones, and not every one. This table has 190,000 or so clones, 50% to 60% appearing once. Overall study findings and caveats: Higher clonality was seen in lesional scalp than in normal scalp, especially in alopecia totalis/universalis. In scalp samples, resident alphabeta T cells of normal skin are also sequenced.

This chain joins TRBV6-1 and TRBJ2-7, with D perhaps TRBD2 (6 bases). This receptor was taken from a human donor with alopecia areata. Sample: CD4+ T cells sorted from blood, taken at week 4, from a patient treated with tofacitinib. Written as DNA, the CDR3 is TGTGCCAGCAGGCCGGGCGGGGCGCGAGGCGAGCAGTACTTC. Protein sequence: CASRPGGARGEQYF.